The 5 T cell receptor beta chains in this list originate from one sample, sequenced in a study of cytomegalovirus exposure and HLA in healthy donors. In the PCR, 60 Vbeta and 13 Jbeta primers were used. Here immunoSEQ multiplex PCR was the method, and the copy in TCRdb shows in-frame clones only, minus some. The sample has over 150,000 clones, just under 80% seen once. Source material: PBMCs. Receptors originate from a woman in her 50s in good health and CMV-seropositive.

This rearrangement joins TRBV28 to TRBJ2-7; 7 nucleotides align to TRBD2. The V segment lost 2 bases and the J segment 4 bases; nucleotides outside the gene matches: 14. The CDR3 is made up of 17 amino acids. Germline V gene lookup returns CDR1 MDHEN and CDR2 SYDVKM. CDR3 nucleotides: TGTGCCAGCAGTTTAGGGGGGGGTGTAAGTGGGTCGTACGAGCAGTACTTC. Translation: CASSLGGGVSGSYEQYF.

Worth noting for this clone: The junction and the germline gene differ at one end; a read error may be behind it. J is TRBJ2-5 and V is TRBV7-7; 9 nucleotides match TRBD2. Germline values: CDR1 SSHAT, CDR2 FNYEAQ (reference sequence). The CDR3 is 14 amino acids. In DNA form, the CDR3 reads TGTGCTAGCACTCCCCTAGCGGGAAAAGAGACCCAGTACTTC. Its protein is CASTPLAGKETQYF.

The chain combines TRBV2 with TRBJ1-3; no firm D call. The V gene's germline CDR1 is SNHLY and CDR2 FYNNEI. Trimming removed 4 bases from V and 0 bases from J, with 4 bases in between. The length of the CDR3 is 13 residues. CDR3 bases: TGTGCCAGCAGTGCGAGCTCTGGAAACACCATATATTTT. Translation: CASSASSGNTIYF. Filled out from reference TRBV2 and TRBJ1-3, the complete variable domain reads EPEVTQTPSHQVTQMGQEVILRCVPISNHLYFYWYRQILGQKVEFLVSFYNNEISEKSEIFDDQFSVERPDGSNFTLKIRSTKLEDSAMYFCASSASSGNTIYFGEGSWLTVV.

The chain uses TRBV19 and TRBJ2-2, with D perhaps TRBD1 (6 bases). Per the germline V gene, CDR1 is LNHDA and CDR2 is SQIVND (reference sequence). The CDR3 spans 14 residues. The V and J ends lost 3 bases and 6 bases respectively, with 11 bases between them. The CDR3 DNA reads TGTGCCAGTAGTATCGGCCAGGGGTCCGGGGAGCTGTTTTTT. Amino acids: CASSIGQGSGELFF.

This rearrangement joins TRBV9 to TRBJ2-3; TRBD2 aligns across 8 bases. The CDR3 consists of 16 residues. The trim removed 4 bases at V and 3 bases at J, leaving 10 bases unmatched. Germline V gene data show CDR1 as SGDLS and CDR2 as YYNGEE. The chain's CDR3 is CASSPLAGLGTDTQYF. The CDR3 DNA reads as TGTGCCAGCAGCCCCTTAGCGGGACTGGGTACAGATACGCAGTATTTT.